This T cell receptor beta chain was observed in a study of blood T cell repertoires in COVID-19. Assay used: immunoSEQ multiplex PCR; TCRdb lists only in-frame clones, some missing. In the table there are 150,000 to 200,000 clones, 85% to 90% of which are singletons. In germline, CDR1 is ENHRY, CDR2 SYGVKD. Trimming took 6 bases from V and 3 from J, leaving 9 bases between them. The CDR3 is made up of 13 amino acids. For recovered donors of Cohort 3, there were two negative PCRs, clearance, or symptom resolution. The chain is built from TRBV10-3 and TRBJ1-3; no clear D gene. Sequencing used PBMCs or T cells enriched from blood (not recorded which). The origin of this receptor is a woman in her 50s who had recovered from COVID-19. The DNA for the CDR3 is TGTGCCATCAGACAGAATAGTGGAAACACCATATATTTT. It specifies CAIRQNSGNTIYF.